This record covers a single TCR beta chain. Lesional scalp punch biopsies and peripheral blood were collected from alopecia areata patients. This sample is part of a study of CD8+ T cells in alopecia areata. Germline V gene data show CDR1 as SGHRS and CDR2 as YFSETQ. The CDR3 length is 13 residues. V shed 4 bases, J shed 5 bases, and the junction held 4 bases outside the gene matches. It was cDNA, reverse transcribed from extracted RNA, that served as the sequencing template. Repertoires were generated with immunoSEQ multiplex PCR, while TCRdb's copy carries only in-frame clones and drops some. Among 140,000 to 150,000 clones, 40% to 50% were seen once, and the ten largest hold over 5.5%.

The V and J genes are TRBV5-1 and TRBJ2-5; 8 nucleotides match TRBD1. The TCR comes from a human donor with alopecia areata. Material: CD4+ T cells sorted from blood. CDR3 in amino acids: CASSPTGVETQYF. CDR3 in DNA: TGCGCCAGCAGCCCGACAGGGGTTGAGACCCAGTACTTC.